The entry below describes one T cell receptor (beta chain). The table came from immunoSEQ multiplex PCR; TCRdb's copy has only in-frame clones and leaves some out. Altogether 110,000 to 150,000 clones are present, around nine tenths being singletons, with the ten largest covering about 1.7%. The data belong to a study of blood T cell repertoires in COVID-19. Looking at the study overall: Sites across the United States, Italy and Spain contributed samples from acute and convalescent COVID-19. The cDNA or gDNA used as material had been derived from T cells, B-cell-depleted T cells, or PBMCs.

V was clipped by 3 bases and J by 0 bases, with 8 bases between them. Germline V gene data show CDR1 as MDHEN and CDR2 as SYDVKM. The CDR3 has 14 residues. The material sequenced was peripheral blood. The chain recombines TRBV28 with TRBJ2-5, with D tentatively TRBD2 (6 bases). The sequence was obtained from a woman between 50 and 59 years old with acute or convalescent COVID-19. The CDR3 DNA reads TGTGCCAGCAGTTTTTCGGGGGACCAAGAGACCCAGTACTTC. Its translation: CASSFSGDQETQYF.